The T cell receptor (beta chain) described here comes from a study of CD8 T cells in ankylosing spondylitis. Overall study results and limits: Seven or eight highly homologous variants made up a TCR beta motif, and this motif appeared characteristic of ankylosing spondylitis blood.

TCRdb itself ran the 5' RACE reads through MiXCR, one entry per CDR3 protein. The table records about 500,000 distinct CDR3 sequences, approximately 5% of them present only once. This clonotype was seen ten or more times. Its target is not known. Looked up from germline, CDR1 is DFQATT and CDR2 is SNEGSKA (reference sequence). Trimming took 0 bases from V and 7 from J, leaving 13 bases between them. The CDR3 is 14 residues long. The chain links TRBV20-1 to TRBJ2-4; tentative D call: TRBD1 (6 bases). The source material was blood, either unsorted or a sorted T cell fraction (not recorded which). The TCR originated in a male donor with ankylosing spondylitis. CDR3 DNA sequence: TGCAGTGCTAGAGATCAGGGGCTGGGGAACATTCAGTACTTC. Translation gives CSARDQGLGNIQYF.